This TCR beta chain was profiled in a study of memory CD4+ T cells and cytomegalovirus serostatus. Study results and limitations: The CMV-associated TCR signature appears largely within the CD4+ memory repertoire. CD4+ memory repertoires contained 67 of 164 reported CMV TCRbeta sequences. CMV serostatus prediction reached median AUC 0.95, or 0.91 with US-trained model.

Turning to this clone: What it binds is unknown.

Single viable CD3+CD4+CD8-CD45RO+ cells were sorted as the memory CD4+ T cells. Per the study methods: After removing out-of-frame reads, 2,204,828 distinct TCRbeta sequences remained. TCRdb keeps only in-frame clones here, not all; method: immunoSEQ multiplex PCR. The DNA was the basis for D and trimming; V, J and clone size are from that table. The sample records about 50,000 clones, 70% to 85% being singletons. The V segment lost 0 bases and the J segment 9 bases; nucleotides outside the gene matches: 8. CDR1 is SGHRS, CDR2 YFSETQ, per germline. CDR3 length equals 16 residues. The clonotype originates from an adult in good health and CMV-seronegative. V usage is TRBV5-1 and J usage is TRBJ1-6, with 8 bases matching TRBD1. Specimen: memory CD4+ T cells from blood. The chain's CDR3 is CASSLAPSGTGSPLHF. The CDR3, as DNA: TGCGCCAGCAGCTTGGCTCCCTCAGGGACAGGTTCACCCCTCCACTTT.